This is a list of T cell receptor beta chains from one sample in a study of blood T cell repertoires in COVID-19. The table came from immunoSEQ multiplex PCR; TCRdb's copy has only in-frame clones and leaves some out. The table records some 78,000 clones, 90% of them present only once. The source material was peripheral blood. Receptors originate from a woman aged 45-60 years in a cohort sampled during active COVID-19. Each CDR3 is given with its conserved first and last residue. A D gene is named only where the DNA matches it firmly. Clone size is stated in some rows and not others, as once, few, many or a class when expanded.

>NA|TRBV19|NA|TRBJ2-3
CASSSRLPTDTQYF
TGTGCCAGTAGTTCCAGGTTGCCCACAGATACGCAGTATTTT
>NA|TRBV11-3|NA|TRBJ2-3
CASSPRAASTDTQYF
TGTGCCAGCAGCCCTCGAGCGGCTTCCACAGATACGCAGTATTTT
>NA|TRBV5-1|TRBD1|TRBJ2-5
CASYYRGETQYF
TGCGCCAGCTATTACAGGGGGGAGACCCAGTACTTC
>NA|TRBV7-3|NA|TRBJ2-2
CASSPLDTGELFF
TGTGCCAGCAGCCCCCTCGACACCGGGGAGCTGTTTTTT
>NA|TRBV10-2|NA|TRBJ2-1
CASIPGPYNEQFF
TGCGCCAGCATCCCAGGGCCCTACAATGAGCAGTTCTTC
>NA|TRBV28|NA|TRBJ2-7
CASQGSKGAYEQYF
TGTGCCTCCCAAGGATCCAAGGGGGCCTACGAGCAGTACTTC
>NA|TRBV9|NA|TRBJ2-7
CASSVGTGADSYEQYF
TGTGCCAGCAGCGTAGGGACGGGAGCCGACTCCTACGAGCAGTACTTC
>NA|TRBV29-1|TRBD1|TRBJ1-2
CSVVTSGQEVYGYTF
TGCAGCGTTGTAACGTCAGGACAGGAAGTTTATGGCTACACCTTC
>NA|TRBV10-3|NA|TRBJ2-1
CAISDSFAVYNEQFF
TGTGCCATCAGTGACTCGTTTGCAGTTTACAATGAGCAGTTCTTC
>NA|TRBV28|TRBD1|TRBJ2-7
CATRQGAYEQYF
TGTGCCACTCGACAGGGTGCCTACGAGCAGTACTTC
>NA|TRBV10-3|NA|TRBJ2-1
CAISESPGTSQRGYNEQFF
TGTGCCATCAGTGAGTCCCCCGGGACTTCACAACGGGGCTACAATGAGCAGTTCTTC
>NA|TRBV4-1|TRBD1|TRBJ2-5
CASSPMGAGQGFQETQYF
TGCGCCAGCAGCCCAATGGGTGCGGGACAGGGGTTTCAAGAGACCCAGTACTTC
>NA|TRBV6-1|NA|TRBJ2-1
CASSERQVAYNEQFF
TGTGCCAGCAGTGAACGACAGGTAGCCTACAATGAGCAGTTCTTC
>NA|TRBV30|TRBD2|TRBJ2-3
CAWSVGSGTTDTQYF
TGTGCCTGGAGTGTTGGGAGCGGGACCACAGATACGCAGTATTTT
>NA|TRBV6-5|TRBD2|TRBJ2-7
CASRSGRAYEQYF
TGTGCCAGCCGAAGCGGGAGGGCCTACGAGCAGTACTTC
>NA|TRBV7-8|NA|TRBJ2-2
CASSRHPGDTGELFF
TGTGCCAGCAGTCGCCATCCGGGGGACACCGGGGAGCTGTTTTTT
>NA|TRBV19|NA|TRBJ2-1
CATPGHLSYNEQFF
TGTGCCACGCCGGGACACCTCTCCTACAATGAGCAGTTCTTC
>NA|TRBV27|NA|TRBJ2-1
CASSRQGLLNEQFF
TGTGCCAGCAGCAGACAGGGACTCCTCAATGAGCAGTTCTTC
>once|TRBV29-1|TRBD1|TRBJ1-1
CSVLQGLANTEAFF
TGCAGCGTATTACAGGGGCTAGCGAACACTGAAGCTTTCTTT
>NA|TRBV3-1/TRBV3-2|TRBD2|TRBJ2-3
CASSRGGREVDTQYF
TGTGCCAGCAGCCGAGGCGGGAGGGAGGTAGATACGCAGTATTTT
>NA|TRBV30|NA|TRBJ1-5
CAWSVLSGDQPQHF
TGTGCCTGGAGTGTACTTTCGGGGGATCAGCCCCAGCATTTT
>once|TRBV2|NA|TRBJ1-2
CASSVAGAGYGYTF
TGTGCCAGCAGTGTGGCAGGGGCAGGCTATGGCTACACCTTC
>NA|TRBV5-6|TRBD1|TRBJ2-2
CASSKPGQGFGGGTGELFF
TGTGCCAGCAGCAAACCGGGACAGGGATTTGGTGGCGGCACCGGGGAGCTGTTTTTT
>NA|TRBV9|NA|TRBJ1-1
CASSVEGTSRSEAFF
TGTGCCAGCAGCGTAGAAGGGACTTCTAGAAGTGAAGCTTTCTTT
>NA|TRBV3-1/TRBV3-2|TRBD2|TRBJ2-2
CASSQGLAGGPGTGELFF
TGTGCCAGCAGCCAGGGACTAGCGGGAGGGCCCGGCACCGGGGAGCTGTTTTTT
>NA|TRBV24-1|TRBD2|TRBJ2-1
CATSDFGASGAYNEQFF
TGTGCCACCAGTGATTTTGGGGCTAGCGGGGCCTACAATGAGCAGTTCTTC
>once|TRBV13|TRBD1|TRBJ1-1
CASSSPTGSSREAFF
TGTGCCAGCAGCTCCCCGACAGGGTCGAGCCGTGAAGCTTTCTTT
>NA|TRBV7-9|NA|TRBJ2-5
CASSLPSQETQYF
TGTGCCAGCAGCTTACCCTCCCAAGAGACCCAGTACTTC
>NA|TRBV5-6|NA|TRBJ1-3
CASSLDYTGSSGNTIYF
TGTGCCAGCAGCTTGGATTATACAGGTTCCTCTGGAAACACCATATATTTT
>NA|TRBV10-3|TRBD1|TRBJ1-2
CAISESAGGYGYTF
TGTGCCATCAGTGAGTCCGCAGGGGGCTATGGCTACACCTTC
>NA|TRBV27|NA|TRBJ1-1
CASSFRGTEAFF
TGTGCCAGCAGTTTCAGGGGCACTGAAGCTTTCTTT
>NA|TRBV4-1|TRBD2|TRBJ2-3
CASSQAPTSGSSTDTQYF
TGCGCCAGCAGCCAAGCCCCGACTAGCGGGAGCAGCACAGATACGCAGTATTTT
>few|TRBV6-1|TRBD1|TRBJ1-5
CASSEEQGSHQPQHF
TGTGCCAGCAGTGAAGAACAGGGGTCGCATCAGCCCCAGCATTTT
>NA|TRBV18|TRBD1|TRBJ1-2
CASSPDRDDGYTF
TGTGCCAGCTCACCAGACAGGGACGATGGCTACACCTTC
>NA|TRBV5-4|NA|TRBJ1-4
CASSLGGDGEKLFF
TGTGCCAGCAGCTTGGGGGGGGATGGCGAAAAACTGTTTTTT
>NA|TRBV5-1|NA|TRBJ2-6
CASSQGSGANVLTF
TGCGCCAGCAGCCAGGGCTCTGGGGCCAACGTCCTGACTTTC
>NA|TRBV7-2|NA|TRBJ2-7
CASSSPLASNEQYF
TGTGCCAGCAGTTCACCACTAGCCTCCAACGAGCAGTACTTC
>NA|TRBV5-1|TRBD2|TRBJ2-1
CASSLGTSGSRYNEQFF
TGCGCCAGCAGCTTGGGGACTAGCGGGAGTAGGTACAATGAGCAGTTCTTC
>NA|TRBV30|TRBD2|TRBJ2-1
CAWTSGGDEQFF
TGTGCCTGGACTAGCGGGGGGGATGAGCAGTTCTTC
>NA|TRBV6-9|TRBD1|TRBJ2-5
CASINPPGQGSGETQYF
TGTGCCAGCATTAACCCGCCGGGACAGGGGTCGGGGGAGACCCAGTACTTC
>once|TRBV9|TRBD1|TRBJ2-7
CASSLRDSGSYEQYF
TGTGCCAGCAGCCTTAGGGACAGCGGCTCCTACGAGCAGTACTTC
>NA|TRBV27|TRBD2|TRBJ2-6
CASSLDGGAASSGANVLTF
TGTGCCAGCAGTTTAGACGGGGGGGCGGCCTCTTCTGGGGCCAACGTCCTGACTTTC
>few|TRBV4-2|NA|TRBJ2-1
CASSQDIKQGGSNEQFF
TGTGCCAGCAGCCAAGATATTAAACAGGGTGGGAGCAATGAGCAGTTCTTC
>NA|TRBV19|NA|TRBJ2-1
CASSIAAESHDEQFF
TGTGCCAGTAGTATAGCAGCGGAGAGTCACGATGAGCAGTTCTTC
>NA|TRBV30|NA|TRBJ2-5
CAWSPGYQETQYF
TGTGCCTGGAGTCCGGGGTATCAAGAGACCCAGTACTTC
>NA|TRBV28|NA|TRBJ1-2
CASSLYPRNYGYTF
TGTGCCAGCAGTTTGTATCCCCGGAACTATGGCTACACCTTC
>NA|TRBV25-1|NA|TRBJ1-1
CASSFDGLDQAFF
TGTGCCAGCAGTTTCGACGGACTCGACCAAGCTTTCTTT
>once|TRBV2|TRBD1|TRBJ1-2
CASSENRNAGGTGYTF
TGTGCCAGCAGTGAAAATCGGAATGCAGGGGGCACTGGCTACACCTTC
>NA|TRBV28|TRBD2|TRBJ2-3
CASSLYSSGSLADTQYF
TGTGCCAGCAGTTTATATTCTAGCGGGAGTCTCGCAGATACGCAGTATTTT
>NA|TRBV7-9|NA|TRBJ1-1
CASSLWGSGGLTEAFF
TGTGCCAGCAGCTTATGGGGCTCCGGGGGGCTCACTGAAGCTTTCTTT
>NA|TRBV7-9|TRBD1|TRBJ2-4
CASSLVRQGAFIAKNIQYF
TGTGCCAGCAGCTTAGTAAGGCAGGGGGCTTTTATAGCCAAAAACATTCAGTACTTC
>NA|TRBV28|NA|TRBJ1-1
CASSSPDKDTEAFF
TGTGCCAGCAGTTCCCCGGACAAAGACACTGAAGCTTTCTTT
>NA|TRBV3-1/TRBV3-2|NA|TRBJ1-1
CASSQDRSYTEAFF
TGTGCCAGCAGCCAAGATCGCAGTTACACTGAAGCTTTCTTT
>NA|TRBV5-1|TRBD1|TRBJ1-2
CASSRGTGGEWTGYTF
TGCGCCAGCAGTCGAGGGACAGGGGGTGAATGGACGGGCTACACCTTC